These 8 T cell receptor beta chains were all obtained from the same sample, sequenced in a study of identifying expanded T cells in peripheral blood. Profiling relied on immunoSEQ multiplex PCR, and the TCRdb table lists in-frame clones only, not all of them. The sample has some 120,000 clones, around four fifths seen once. Sample: blood. These receptors all come from a person between 18 and 75 years old in good health.

The chain uses TRBV28 and TRBJ1-2; no clear D. This CDR3 spans 12 amino acids. Germline-derived CDR1 and CDR2 are MDHEN and SYDVKM. The V end was cut by 5 bases, the J end by 6 bases, with 10 bases between. The CDR3 nucleotides are TGTGCCAGCAGTCTGACTAGGGATGGCTACACCTTC. It yields the protein CASSLTRDGYTF.

The chain is built from TRBV7-2 and TRBJ2-3; D not resolved. Germline CDR1 is SGHTA and CDR2 is FQGNSA. This CDR3 has 12 amino acids. V lost 2 bases, J lost 8 bases, and 8 bases lay in between. The DNA of the CDR3 is TGTGCCAGCAGCTTATCAGAGCGTACGCAGTATTTT. Protein product: CASSLSERTQYF.

The chain joins TRBV13 to TRBJ1-2, with TRBD1 identical over 9 bases. V lost 3 bases and J lost 5; bases outside the gene matches: 4. The CDR3 loop spans 14 amino acids. Germline assignment: CDR1 PRHDT and CDR2 FYEKMQ (reference sequence). The CDR3 here is CASSLDRGTYGYTF. CDR3 DNA sequence: TGTGCCAGCAGCTTGGACAGGGGAACGTATGGCTACACCTTC.

The chain uses TRBV6-5 and TRBJ1-4; D remains unclear. The V gene's germline CDR1 is MNHEY and CDR2 SVGAGI. This CDR3 is 15 amino acids long. V was shortened by 7 bases and J by 7 bases, with 19 bases between the two germline ends. DNA of the CDR3: TGTGCCAGCAAAAACGACGGAAAAGGCGGTGAAAAACTGTTTTTT. It yields the protein CASKNDGKGGEKLFF.

This sequence joins TRBV11-2 and TRBJ1-1, with 7 bases lining up with TRBD1. Per the germline V gene, CDR1 is SGHAT and CDR2 is FQNNGV. With 1 base clipped from V and 8 bases from J, the junction kept 4 bases outside the gene matches. This CDR3 spans 13 amino acids. The CDR3 reads CASSLGTGVEAFF. The CDR3 DNA is TGTGCCAGCAGCTTAGGGACAGGCGTCGAAGCTTTCTTT.

This clone was seen a handful of times. The rearrangement links TRBV11-3 to TRBJ2-7; no clear D. CDR1 SGHNT and CDR2 YENEEA come from the germline V gene. With 5 bases removed from V and 5 bases from J, the gap between germline ends came to 13 bases. The CDR3 is 13 amino acids. The chain's CDR3 is CASSLPVDHEQYF. The CDR3 coding sequence is TGTGCCAGCAGCCTCCCCGTCGACCACGAGCAGTACTTC.

The V call is TRBV6-5, the J call TRBJ2-7; unclear D gene. The CDR3 sequence is 13 residues long. CDR1 MNHEY and CDR2 SVGAGI come from the germline V gene. Trimming stripped 6 bases from V and 1 base from J, with 10 bases between. This CDR3 is CASRLMGSYEQYF. The CDR3 DNA reads as TGTGCCAGCAGGCTTATGGGGTCCTACGAGCAGTACTTC.

The V call is TRBV4-3, the J call TRBJ1-3; D gene uncertain. The V gene lost 0 bases and the J gene lost 0 bases, with 9 bases spanning the gap. Germline V gene data show CDR1 as LGHNA and CDR2 as YSLEER. This CDR3 comprises 16 residues. The CDR3 is CASSQDRAGSGNTIYF. Written as DNA, the CDR3 is TGCGCCAGCAGCCAAGATCGGGCAGGCTCTGGAAACACCATATATTTT.